What follows are 4 T cell receptor beta chains derived from one specimen sequenced in a study of blood T cell repertoires in COVID-19. Clones were sequenced by immunoSEQ multiplex PCR, and TCRdb holds only the in-frame ones, with some missing. The sample has a few hundred thousand clones; 75% to 90% are singletons. Sequencing was carried out using peripheral blood. These receptors were taken from a woman aged 60 to 75 with COVID-19, enrolled during active disease.

The gene calls are TRBV5-1 and TRBJ2-5; 8 bases match TRBD1. The V gene's germline CDR1 is SGHRS and CDR2 YFSETQ. V shed 4 bases and J 6 bases; nucleotides not matched to a gene: 11. There are 15 residues in the CDR3. The CDR3 loop reads CASSPYLDRGQTQYF. The CDR3, as DNA: TGCGCCAGCAGCCCTTACCTCGACAGGGGCCAGACCCAGTACTTC.

This chain connects TRBV29-1 to TRBJ1-6; D perhaps matches TRBD1 (5 bases). Trimming shortened V by 4 bases and J by 7 bases, and 14 bases separated the two germline ends. Germline V CDR1 and CDR2: SQVTM, ANQGSEA. This CDR3 has 14 amino acids. The DNA of the CDR3 is TGCAGCGTTGCTGAGGGGAGGTACAATTCACCCCTCCACTTT. This sequence encodes CSVAEGRYNSPLHF. Using reference TRBV29-1 and TRBJ1-6 for the parts outside the CDR3, the full variable domain is SAVISQKPSRDICQRGTSLTIQCQVDSQVTMMFWYRQQPGQSLTLIATANQGSEATYESGFVIDKFPISRPNLTFSTLTVSNMSPEDSSIYLCSVAEGRYNSPLHFGNGTRLTVT.

Comments on this clone: This CDR3 fails to terminate in the conserved phenylalanine or tryptophan, so it likely reflects a read error. Because the CDR3's place on the DNA is in doubt, the DNA is left out and the CDR3 is given as listed by TCRdb. The chain recombines TRBV5-5 with TRBJ1-2; the D call in the table, TRBD1, was not verified against the DNA. The CDR3 numbers 9 amino acids, ends counted. CDR1 and CDR2 (germline): SGHKS, YYEKEE (reference sequence). CDR3 amino acids: CASSAWQFL.

V gene TRBV7-9 combines with J gene TRBJ2-7, with D possibly matching TRBD1 (5 bases). The germline CDR1 and CDR2 sequences are SEHNR and FQNEAQ (reference sequence). V dropped 5 bases and J dropped 0 bases, with 11 bases sitting between them. CDR3 length: 14 amino acids. This chain's CDR3 is CASSPDSSSYEQYF. The CDR3 DNA reads TGTGCCAGCAGCCCAGACAGTAGCTCCTACGAGCAGTACTTC. The full variable domain, in which reference TRBV7-9 and TRBJ2-7 provide the parts outside the CDR3, is DTGVSQNPRHKITKRGQNVTFRCDPISEHNRLYWYRQTLGQGPEFLTYFQNEAQLEKSRLLSDRFSAERPKGSFSTLEIQRTEQGDSAMYLCASSPDSSSYEQYFGPGTRLTVT.